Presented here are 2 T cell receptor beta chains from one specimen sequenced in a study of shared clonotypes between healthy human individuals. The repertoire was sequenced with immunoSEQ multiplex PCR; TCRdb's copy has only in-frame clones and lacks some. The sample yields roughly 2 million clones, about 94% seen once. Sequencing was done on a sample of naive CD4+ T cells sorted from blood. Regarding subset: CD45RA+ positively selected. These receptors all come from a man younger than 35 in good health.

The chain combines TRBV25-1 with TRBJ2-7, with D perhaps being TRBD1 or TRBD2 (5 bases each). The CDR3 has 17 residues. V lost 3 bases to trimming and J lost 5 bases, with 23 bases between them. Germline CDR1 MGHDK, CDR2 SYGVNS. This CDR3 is CASSDLRPGQGVHEQYF. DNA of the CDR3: TGTGCCAGCAGTGACCTTAGGCCGGGGCAGGGAGTCCACGAGCAGTACTTC.

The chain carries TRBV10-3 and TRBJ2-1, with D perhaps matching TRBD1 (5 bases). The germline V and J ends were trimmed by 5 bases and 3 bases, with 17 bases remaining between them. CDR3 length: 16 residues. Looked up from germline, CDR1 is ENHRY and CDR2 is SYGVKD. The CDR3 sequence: CAISPMDTTYYNEQFF. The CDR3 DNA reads TGTGCCATCAGTCCAATGGACACTACATACTACAATGAGCAGTTCTTC.